One T cell receptor beta chain is described in this entry. This sample stems from a study of blood T cell repertoires in COVID-19. Across the whole study: COVID-19 samples collected from the United States, Italy and Spain covered acute and convalescent phases. Sample material is recorded as cDNA or gDNA derived from T cells, B-cell-depleted T cells, or PBMCs.

This CDR3 contains 13 residues. Germline V gives CDR1 MNHEY, CDR2 SVGAGI. Trimming stripped 6 bases from V and 5 bases from J, with 14 bases between. Per the original methods: Researchers report that nucleated cell counts were estimated from reference gene primer amplification. Profiling relied on immunoSEQ multiplex PCR, and the TCRdb table lists in-frame clones only, not all of them. Clonal size and the V and J genes are those of that table, whereas D and trimming came from the DNA. The repertoire includes 150,000 to 200,000 clones, about 88% of them detected once, and approximately 4.5% sits in the top ten.

Input material: peripheral blood. The V call is TRBV6-5, the J call TRBJ2-7, with D perhaps matching TRBD1 (6 bases). The sequence was collected from a human donor in a cohort sampled during active COVID-19. CDR3 protein: CASRKRGQHEQYF. CDR3 coding DNA: TGTGCCAGCAGAAAAAGGGGACAACACGAGCAGTACTTC.